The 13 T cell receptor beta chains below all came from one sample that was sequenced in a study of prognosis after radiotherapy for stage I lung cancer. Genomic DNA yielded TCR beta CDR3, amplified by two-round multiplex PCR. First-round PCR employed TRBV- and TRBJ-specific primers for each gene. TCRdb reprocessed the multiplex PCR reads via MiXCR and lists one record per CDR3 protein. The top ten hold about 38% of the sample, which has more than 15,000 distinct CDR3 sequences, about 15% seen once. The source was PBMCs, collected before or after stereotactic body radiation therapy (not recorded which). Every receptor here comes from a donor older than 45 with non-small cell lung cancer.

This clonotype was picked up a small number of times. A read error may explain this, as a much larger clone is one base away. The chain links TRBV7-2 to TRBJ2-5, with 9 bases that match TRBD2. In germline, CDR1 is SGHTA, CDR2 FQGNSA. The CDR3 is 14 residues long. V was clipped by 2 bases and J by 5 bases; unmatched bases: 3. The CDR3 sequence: CASSLSSGAETQYF. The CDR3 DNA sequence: TGTGCCAGCAGCTTATCTAGCGGGGCGGAGACCCAGTACTTC. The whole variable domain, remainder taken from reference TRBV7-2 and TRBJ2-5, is GAGVSQSPSNKVTEKGKDVELRCDPISGHTALYWYRQSLGQGLEFLIYFQGNSAPDKSGLPSDRFSAERTGGSVSTLTIQRTQQEDSAVYLCASSLSSGAETQYFGPGTRLLVL.

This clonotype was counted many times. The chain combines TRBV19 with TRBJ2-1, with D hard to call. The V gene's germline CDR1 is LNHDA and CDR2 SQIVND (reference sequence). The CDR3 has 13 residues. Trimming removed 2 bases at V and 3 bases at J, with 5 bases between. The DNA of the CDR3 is TGTGCCAGTAGTATAAACAACTACAATGAGCAGTTCTTC. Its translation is CASSINNYNEQFF.

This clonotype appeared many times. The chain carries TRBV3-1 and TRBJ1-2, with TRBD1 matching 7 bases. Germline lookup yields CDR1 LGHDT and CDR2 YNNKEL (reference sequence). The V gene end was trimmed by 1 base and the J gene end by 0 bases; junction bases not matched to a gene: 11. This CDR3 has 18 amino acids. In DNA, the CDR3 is TGTGCCAGCAGCCAAGCCGTTTACCGACAGGGAGCTAACTATGGCTACACCTTC. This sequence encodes CASSQAVYRQGANYGYTF.

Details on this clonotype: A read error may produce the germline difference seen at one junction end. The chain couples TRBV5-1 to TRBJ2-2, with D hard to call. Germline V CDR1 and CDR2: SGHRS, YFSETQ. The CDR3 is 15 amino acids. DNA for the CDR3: TGCGCCAGCATCTTGGTTGTGGCGAACACCGGGGAGCTGTTTTTT. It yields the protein CASILVVANTGELFF.

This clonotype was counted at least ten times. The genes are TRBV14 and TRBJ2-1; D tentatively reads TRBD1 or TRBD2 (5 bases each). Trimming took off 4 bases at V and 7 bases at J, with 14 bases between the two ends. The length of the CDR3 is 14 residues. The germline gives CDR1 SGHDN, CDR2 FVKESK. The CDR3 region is CASSPRGDGNEQFF. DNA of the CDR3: TGTGCCAGCAGCCCCCGGGGCGATGGGAATGAGCAGTTCTTC.

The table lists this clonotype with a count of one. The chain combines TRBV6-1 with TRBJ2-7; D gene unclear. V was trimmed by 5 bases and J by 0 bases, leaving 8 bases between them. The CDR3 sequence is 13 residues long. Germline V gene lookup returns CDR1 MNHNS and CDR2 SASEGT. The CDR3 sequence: CASSNSFSYEQYF. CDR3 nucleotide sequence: TGTGCCAGCAGTAACAGCTTCTCCTACGAGCAGTACTTC.

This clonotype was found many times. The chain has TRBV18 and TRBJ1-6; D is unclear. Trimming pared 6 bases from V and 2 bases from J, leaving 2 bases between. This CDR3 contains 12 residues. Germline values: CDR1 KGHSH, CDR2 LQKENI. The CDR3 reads CASSPYNSPLHF. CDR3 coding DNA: TGTGCCAGCTCGCCCTATAATTCACCCCTCCACTTT.

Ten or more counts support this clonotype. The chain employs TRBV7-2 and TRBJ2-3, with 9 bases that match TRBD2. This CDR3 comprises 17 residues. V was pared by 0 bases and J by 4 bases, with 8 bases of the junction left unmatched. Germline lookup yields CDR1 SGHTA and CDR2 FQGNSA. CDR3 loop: CASSLALLAGKPDTQYF. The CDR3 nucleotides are TGTGCCAGCAGCTTAGCCCTTCTAGCGGGAAAGCCAGATACGCAGTATTTT. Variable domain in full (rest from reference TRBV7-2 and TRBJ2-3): GAGVSQSPSNKVTEKGKDVELRCDPISGHTALYWYRQSLGQGLEFLIYFQGNSAPDKSGLPSDRFSAERTGGSVSTLTIQRTQQEDSAVYLCASSLALLAGKPDTQYFGPGTRLTVL.

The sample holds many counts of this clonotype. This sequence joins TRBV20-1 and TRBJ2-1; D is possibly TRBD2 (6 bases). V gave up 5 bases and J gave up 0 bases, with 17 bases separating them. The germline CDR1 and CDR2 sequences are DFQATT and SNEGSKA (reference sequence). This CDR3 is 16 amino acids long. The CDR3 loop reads CSAGLAETGSYNEQFF. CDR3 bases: TGCAGTGCTGGATTAGCGGAGACTGGCTCCTACAATGAGCAGTTCTTC.

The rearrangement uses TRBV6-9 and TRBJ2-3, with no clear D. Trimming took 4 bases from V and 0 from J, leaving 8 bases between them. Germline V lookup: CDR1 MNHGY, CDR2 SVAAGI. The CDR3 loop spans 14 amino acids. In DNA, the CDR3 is TGTGCCAGCAGTTCGGGCCCCAGCACAGATACGCAGTATTTT. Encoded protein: CASSSGPSTDTQYF.

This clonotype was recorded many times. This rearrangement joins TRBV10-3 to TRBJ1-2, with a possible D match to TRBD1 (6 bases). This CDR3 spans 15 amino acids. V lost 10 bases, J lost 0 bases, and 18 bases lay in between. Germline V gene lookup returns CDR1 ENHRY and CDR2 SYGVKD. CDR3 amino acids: CATLGAGGANYGYTF. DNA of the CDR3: TGTGCCACCTTGGGGGCCGGGGGAGCTAACTATGGCTACACCTTC.

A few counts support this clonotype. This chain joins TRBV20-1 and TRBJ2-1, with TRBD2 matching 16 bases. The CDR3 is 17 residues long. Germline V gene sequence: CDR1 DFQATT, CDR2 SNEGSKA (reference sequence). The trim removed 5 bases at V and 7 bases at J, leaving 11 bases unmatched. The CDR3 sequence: CSAPAGLAGGPGNEQFF. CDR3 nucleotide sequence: TGCAGTGCTCCCGCGGGACTAGCGGGAGGGCCAGGAAATGAGCAGTTCTTC.

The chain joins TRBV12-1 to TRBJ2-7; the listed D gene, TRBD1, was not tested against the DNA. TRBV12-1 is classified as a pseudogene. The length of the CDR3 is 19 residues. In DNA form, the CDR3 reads TGTGCCAGCAGCCCCCGACAGGGGCCCTCAATAGTTTTGCCCTACGAGCAGTACGTC. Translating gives CASSPRQGPSIVLPYEQYV.